This TCR beta chain originates from a study of radiation and T cells in renal cell carcinoma (dated by TCRdb to between 2020 and 2021). Study-wide context: In total, some 50 samples underwent TCR beta sequencing: 25 or so tumors plus 27 peripheral blood samples. Across all 50 or so samples, under 4,500,000 unique CDR3 nucleotide sequences, encoding approximately 2.5 million unique CDR3 amino acid sequences, were identified.

This clone was counted only a few times. Its antigen target is currently unknown. No much larger clone is present one base from it, and per-base qualities are unavailable. Findings and caveats that apply to the study as a whole: Intratumoral heterogeneity went uncaptured because the only tumor material available was small regions of approximately 0.96 g. Effects of radiation dose or scheduling on the TCR repertoire could not be addressed with the single-armed trial design. Compared with control tumors, irradiated tumors had a greater number of dominant CDR3 motifs, and those motifs took up a bigger portion of the repertoire. Higher TCR clonality was observed in irradiated tumors than in controls, with an average of roughly 50% of the repertoire accounted for by the top 100 clonotypes, compared with about 45% in nephrectomy-only tumors.

From its cysteine to its phenylalanine, the CDR3 spans 15 amino acids. Just the 45-base CDR3 DNA is kept, in frame starting at base 1. Trimming at the junction amounts to 6 bases on V and 2 bases on J, and the germline ends lie 14 bases apart. The germline V gene yields MNHNS for CDR1 and SASEGT for CDR2. The immunoSEQ kit was used, according to the manufacturer's recommendations, to generate TCR beta libraries from genomic DNA. Library preparation used a first multiplex PCR with proprietary primers, then a second PCR adding unique barcodes, with bead cleanups after each round. A kit-provided positive control reaction and a negative control reaction were included in every sample batch. The final libraries were assessed on an Agilent 4200 TapeStation D1000 ScreenTape, pooled by volume, and quantified by qPCR. An Illumina NextSeq500 fitted with a MidOutput 150-cycle cartridge performed the sequencing, running 156 Read1 cycles and 15 Index1 cycles with the kit's custom primers. The pooled library was loaded at roughly 1 pM, and roughly 20% PhiX control was spiked in. Under the source paper's analysis protocol: Vendor-processed data were analyzed in R, and a clonotype was defined as all T cells sharing the same CDR3 nucleotide sequence. For clone abundance analyses, frequencies were normalized to the 10,000 most abundant clones per sample. Public T cell clones, which averaged fewer than five per sample, were removed prior to analysis. ImmunoMap was used for dominant motif analysis with the PAM10 matrix, a gap penalty of 30, and a homology threshold of 0.3, and any motif reaching a cumulative frequency of at least 0.01 was considered dominant. In TCRdb, the immuneACCESS table is reduced to in-frame sequences with V and J assigned. These tables do not hold every clone; where another copy was compared, an unresolved V gene accounts for under half, and the others remain unexplained. The V and J calls and clone size were taken over from that table, and D and trimming were inferred from the DNA. Present in this sample are 15,000 to 20,000 clones, about 53% of which were seen just once. The top ten hold 9.7% of the sample.

The time point label, read with the paper, signifies: tumor resected at nephrectomy. The treatment or condition label, as the study defines it: treatment-naive control, cytoreductive nephrectomy. For controls, tumors were taken from treatment-naive renal cell carcinoma patients who had cytoreductive nephrectomy with no radiation beforehand. Renal cell carcinoma with clear cell pathology was present in all patients. Control tumors used for TCR sequencing came from a few females and some eleven males, resected 2011 to 2014, with median age around 50 years (range roughly 40 to 85). Tumors were dissociated mechanically, digested with collagenase/hyaluronidase at 37 degrees C, processed in gentleMACS C tubes, and stored in liquid nitrogen. The QIAamp DNA Blood Mini Kit (Qiagen) was used to prepare genomic DNA for TCR sequencing. The analyses included just those samples that passed every quality control check.

The V and J segments used are TRBV6-1 and TRBJ1-5; no D gene can be assigned with confidence. The receptor was isolated from a man aged 35-49 years with renal cell carcinoma. The sequenced sample was tumor tissue, obtained from a patient whose treatment was nephrectomy without radiotherapy. The CDR3 amino acid sequence is: CASRPGIAGNQPQHF. The nucleotide sequence reads TGTGCCAGCAGACCGGGAATAGCTGGCAATCAGCCCCAGCATTTT.